This T cell receptor (beta chain) came from a study of siplizumab effects on memory and regulatory T cells. Profiled with immunoSEQ multiplex PCR; TCRdb holds only in-frame clones, not every one. The sample includes about 100,000 clones, about 90% of them seen just once. For this clone: Its target is unknown.

CDR1 is SGHTA and CDR2 is FQGNSA in the germline V gene. V was trimmed by 5 bases and J by 3 bases, leaving 10 bases between them. The CDR3 is 13 amino acids. Whole-study findings and limits: The Treg-derived share of mappable alloreactive CD4+ clones averaged approximately 71% with siplizumab and approximately 27% in controls. Naive T cells apparently outstripped memory cells in diversity and seemed major alloresponse contributors. Roughly 75-95% of proliferating CD4+ or CD8+ clones lacked an assignable naive or memory phenotype. Suppressive function of proliferating Tregs from siplizumab cultures was not confirmed.

This receptor was identified in a human donor in good health. Sequenced material: non-Treg CD4+ T cells sorted from blood. The chain is built from TRBV7-2 and TRBJ1-2; TRBD1 might be the D (5 bases). CDR3 residues: CASSRGTDYGYTF. The CDR3 DNA is TGTGCCAGCAGCCGCGGGACGGACTATGGCTACACCTTC.